These T cell receptor beta chains were read from a single sample in a study of OX40 agonist ivuxolimab in advanced cancers. The method was immunoSEQ multiplex PCR; TCRdb's version includes in-frame clones alone and lacks a portion of them. The profile covers around 76,000 clones, with around four fifths appearing a single time and approximately 5.6% taken by the ten largest. Sample: CD4+ or CD8+ T cells sorted from blood, taken in a trial of the OX40 agonist ivuxolimab. Receptors originate from an adult with an advanced solid tumor such as melanoma, head and neck, liver or kidney cancer. Both conserved end residues are trimmed from each CDR3. The D gene is left open where the match is weak.

CDR3,D,V
ASSLGQKSYGYT,.,TRBV5-1
ASSAGGWGEKLF,TRBD1,TRBV28
ASSSVGQGIRMSSYNEQF,TRBD1,TRBV5-1
AIRKREESYEQY,TRBD2,TRBV10-3
ASTSGAGHGYT,.,TRBV11-2
ASSEEWRGGNTQY,TRBD2,TRBV6-1
ASSLDTGRNEKLF,.,TRBV11-2
ASSLGGMGTDTQY,.,TRBV28
ASSMRTSEQY,.,TRBV7-2
ASSADSAGGPNEQF,TRBD2,TRBV5-1
ASSLAGDPSYNEQF,.,TRBV5-1
ASSLALAGLDTQY,TRBD2,TRBV27
AISTAMNTEAF,.,TRBV10-3
ASSNGQAYGYT,TRBD1,TRBV6-6
ASSQGGTSKTQY,TRBD2,TRBV4-2
ASSNRGRGHSPLH,.,TRBV21-1
ASTPEISYNSPLH,.,TRBV7-2
ASSPAGISNQPQH,.,TRBV27
ASSPRETVNTEAF,.,TRBV18
ASNFGGLGYNEQF,.,TRBV2
ASSLNGDTDTQY,.,TRBV28
ASSFDGTGRTDTQY,TRBD1,TRBV5-1
ASSPLAPGTRTEAF,.,TRBV18
ASSRPESSYNEQF,.,TRBV2
ASRDRTGAPRSYT,TRBD1,TRBV2
ATRVSSYNSPLH,.,TRBV19
ASSGTNNSPLH,.,TRBV2
TGRGLYGYT,.,TRBV30
ASSRRVGNTEAF,.,TRBV5-1
ASSSPGQVRNEQF,TRBD1,TRBV6-5
ASSEVGLAGKATQY,TRBD2,TRBV10-2